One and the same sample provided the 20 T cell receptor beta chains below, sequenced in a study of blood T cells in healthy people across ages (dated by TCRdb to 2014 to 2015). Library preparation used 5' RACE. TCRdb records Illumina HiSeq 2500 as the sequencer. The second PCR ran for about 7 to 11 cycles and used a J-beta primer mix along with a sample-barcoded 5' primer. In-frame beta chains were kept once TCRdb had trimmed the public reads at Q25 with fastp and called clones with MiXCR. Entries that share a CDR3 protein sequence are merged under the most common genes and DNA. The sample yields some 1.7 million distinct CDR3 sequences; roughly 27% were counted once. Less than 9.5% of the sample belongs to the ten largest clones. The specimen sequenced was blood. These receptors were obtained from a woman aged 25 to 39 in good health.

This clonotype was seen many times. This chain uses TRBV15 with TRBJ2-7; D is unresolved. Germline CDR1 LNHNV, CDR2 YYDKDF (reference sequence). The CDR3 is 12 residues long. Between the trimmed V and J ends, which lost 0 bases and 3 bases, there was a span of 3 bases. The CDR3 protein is CATSRDHYEQYF. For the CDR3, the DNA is TGTGCCACCAGCAGAGATCACTACGAGCAGTACTTC.

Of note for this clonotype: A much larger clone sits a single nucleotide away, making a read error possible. CDR3 region: CAGSRTSLRETQYF. The DNA for the CDR3 is TGTGCCGGCAGTCGGACTAGCCTGAGAGAGACCCAGTACTTC. The V gene is TRBV6-4, the J gene TRBJ2-7; 8 positions agree with TRBD2. The DNA matches TRBJ2-5 better at its end, which makes the J call doubtful. CDR1 is MRHNA and CDR2 is SNTAGT in the germline V gene. This CDR3 comprises 14 residues.

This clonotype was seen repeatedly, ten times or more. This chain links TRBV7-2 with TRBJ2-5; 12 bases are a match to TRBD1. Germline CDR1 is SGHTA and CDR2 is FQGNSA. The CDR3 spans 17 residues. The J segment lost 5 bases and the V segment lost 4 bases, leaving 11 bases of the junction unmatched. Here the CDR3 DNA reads TGTGCCAGCAGCTCCCGAGGGGGACAGGGGGCCGGGGAGACCCAGTACTTC. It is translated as CASSSRGGQGAGETQYF. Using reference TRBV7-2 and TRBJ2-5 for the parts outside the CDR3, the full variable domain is GAGVSQSPSNKVTEKGKDVELRCDPISGHTALYWYRQSLGQGLEFLIYFQGNSAPDKSGLPSDRFSAERTGGSVSTLTIQRTQQEDSAVYLCASSSRGGQGAGETQYFGPGTRLLVL.

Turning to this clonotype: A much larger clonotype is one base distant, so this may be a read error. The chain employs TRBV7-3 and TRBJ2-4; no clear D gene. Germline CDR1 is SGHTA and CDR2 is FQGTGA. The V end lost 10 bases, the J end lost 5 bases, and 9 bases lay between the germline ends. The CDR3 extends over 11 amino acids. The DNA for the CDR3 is TGTGCCATTTCGCCGGAAAACATTCAGTACTTC. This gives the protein CAISPENIQYF.

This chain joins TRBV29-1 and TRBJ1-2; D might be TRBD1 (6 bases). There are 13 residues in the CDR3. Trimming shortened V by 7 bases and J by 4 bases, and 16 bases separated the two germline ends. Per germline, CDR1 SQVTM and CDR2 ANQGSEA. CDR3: CSARPGGGYGYTF. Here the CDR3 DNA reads TGCAGCGCCCGCCCAGGAGGGGGCTATGGCTACACCTTC.

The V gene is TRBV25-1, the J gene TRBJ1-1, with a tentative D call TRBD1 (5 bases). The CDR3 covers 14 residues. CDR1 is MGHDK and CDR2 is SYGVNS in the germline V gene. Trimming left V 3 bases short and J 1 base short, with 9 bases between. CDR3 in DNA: TGTGCCAGCAGTGAGCGACAGAAGAACACTGAAGCTTTCTTT. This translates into CASSERQKNTEAFF. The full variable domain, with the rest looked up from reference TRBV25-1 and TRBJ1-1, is EADIYQTPRYLVIGTGKKITLECSQTMGHDKMYWYQQDPGMELHLIHYSYGVNSTEKGDLSSESTVSRIRTEHFPLTLESARPSHTSQYLCASSERQKNTEAFFGQGTRLTVV.

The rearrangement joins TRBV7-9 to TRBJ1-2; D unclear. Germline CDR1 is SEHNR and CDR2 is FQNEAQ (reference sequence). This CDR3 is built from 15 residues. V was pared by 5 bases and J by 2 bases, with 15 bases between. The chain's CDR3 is CASSLPEGGNYGYTF. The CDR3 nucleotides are TGTGCCAGCAGCCTACCGGAGGGCGGAAACTATGGCTACACCTTC.

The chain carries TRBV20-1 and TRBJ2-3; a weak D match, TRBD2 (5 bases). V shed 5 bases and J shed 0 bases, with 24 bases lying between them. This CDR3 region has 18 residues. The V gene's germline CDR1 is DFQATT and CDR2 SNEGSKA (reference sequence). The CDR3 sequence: CSAGPPLRPSRSTDTQYF. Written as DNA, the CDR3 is TGCAGTGCTGGCCCCCCTTTGAGGCCTAGCCGTAGCACAGATACGCAGTATTTT.

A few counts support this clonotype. The CDR3 bases are TGTGCCAGCAGCGTAGAGACAAGGGAGACCCAGTACTTC. This sequence encodes CASSVETRETQYF. The chain recombines TRBV9 with TRBJ2-5; D is ambiguous. Germline V gives CDR1 SGDLS, CDR2 YYNGEE. Trimming shortened V by 0 bases and J by 5 bases, and 8 bases separated the two germline ends. The CDR3 sequence is 13 residues long.

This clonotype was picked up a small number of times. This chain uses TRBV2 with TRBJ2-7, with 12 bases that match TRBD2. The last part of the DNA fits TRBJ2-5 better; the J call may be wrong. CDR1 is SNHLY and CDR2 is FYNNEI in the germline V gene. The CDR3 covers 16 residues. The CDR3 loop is CASIKRLAGVFETQYF. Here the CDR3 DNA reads TGTGCCAGCATCAAAAGACTAGCGGGAGTTTTTGAGACCCAGTACTTC.

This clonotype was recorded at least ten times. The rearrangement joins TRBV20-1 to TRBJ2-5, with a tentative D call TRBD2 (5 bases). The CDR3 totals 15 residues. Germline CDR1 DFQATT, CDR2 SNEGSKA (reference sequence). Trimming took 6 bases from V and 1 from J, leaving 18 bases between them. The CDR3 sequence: CSATHYWTPQETQYF. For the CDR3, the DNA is TGCAGTGCCACCCATTACTGGACTCCCCAAGAGACCCAGTACTTC.

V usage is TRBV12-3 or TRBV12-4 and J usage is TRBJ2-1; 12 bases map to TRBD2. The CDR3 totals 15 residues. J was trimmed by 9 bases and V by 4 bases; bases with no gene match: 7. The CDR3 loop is CASSSPGLAGGEQFF. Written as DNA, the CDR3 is TGTGCCAGCAGTTCCCCGGGACTAGCGGGCGGTGAGCAGTTCTTC.

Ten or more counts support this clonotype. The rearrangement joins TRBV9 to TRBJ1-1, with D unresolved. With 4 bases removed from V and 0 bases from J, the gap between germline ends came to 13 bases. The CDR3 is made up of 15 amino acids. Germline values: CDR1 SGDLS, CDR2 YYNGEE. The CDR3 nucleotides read TGTGCCAGCAGCCCCCTCGGAGGGATGAACACTGAAGCTTTCTTT. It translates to CASSPLGGMNTEAFF.

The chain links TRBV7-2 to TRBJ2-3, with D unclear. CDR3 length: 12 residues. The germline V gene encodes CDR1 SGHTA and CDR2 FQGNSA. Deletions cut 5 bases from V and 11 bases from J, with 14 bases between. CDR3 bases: TGTGCCAGCAGCCACGCCCCTGGACGGCAGTATTTT. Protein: CASSHAPGRQYF.

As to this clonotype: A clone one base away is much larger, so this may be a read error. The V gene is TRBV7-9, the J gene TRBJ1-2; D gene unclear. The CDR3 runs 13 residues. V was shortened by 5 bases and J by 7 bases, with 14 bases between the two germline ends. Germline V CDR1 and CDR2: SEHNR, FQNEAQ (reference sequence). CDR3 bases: TGTGCCAGCAGCCCATTGGGTTGCGGTGGCTACACCTTC. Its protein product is CASSPLGCGGYTF.

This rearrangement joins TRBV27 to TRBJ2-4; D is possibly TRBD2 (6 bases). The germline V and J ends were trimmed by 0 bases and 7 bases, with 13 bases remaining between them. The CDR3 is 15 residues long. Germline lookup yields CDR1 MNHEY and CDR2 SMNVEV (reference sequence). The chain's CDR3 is CASSLSGTGRNIQYF. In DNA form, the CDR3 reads TGTGCCAGCAGTTTATCCGGGACGGGGAGGAACATTCAGTACTTC.

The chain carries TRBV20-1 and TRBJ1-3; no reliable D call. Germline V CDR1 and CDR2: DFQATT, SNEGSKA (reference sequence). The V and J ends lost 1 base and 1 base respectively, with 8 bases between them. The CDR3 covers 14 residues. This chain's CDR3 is CSARGGASGNTIYF. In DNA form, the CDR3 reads TGCAGTGCTAGAGGGGGAGCTTCTGGAAACACCATATATTTT.

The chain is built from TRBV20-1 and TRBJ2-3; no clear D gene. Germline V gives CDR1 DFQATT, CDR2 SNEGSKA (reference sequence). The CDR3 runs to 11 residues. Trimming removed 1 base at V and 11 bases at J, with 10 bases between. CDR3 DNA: TGCAGTGCTAGAGCGGAGCACGGGCAGTATTTT. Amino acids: CSARAEHGQYF.

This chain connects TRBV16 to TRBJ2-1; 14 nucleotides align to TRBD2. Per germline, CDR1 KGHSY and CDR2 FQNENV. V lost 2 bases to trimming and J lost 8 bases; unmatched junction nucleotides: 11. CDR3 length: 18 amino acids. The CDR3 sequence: CASSQLVGTSGSSDEQFF. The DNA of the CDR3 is TGTGCCAGCAGCCAACTAGTTGGGACTAGCGGGAGTAGCGATGAGCAGTTCTTC.

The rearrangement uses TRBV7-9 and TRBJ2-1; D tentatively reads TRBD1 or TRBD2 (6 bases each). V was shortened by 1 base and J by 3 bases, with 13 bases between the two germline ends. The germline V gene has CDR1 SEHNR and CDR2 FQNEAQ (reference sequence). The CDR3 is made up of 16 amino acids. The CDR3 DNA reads TGTGCCAGCAGCTTAGGAAAGGGGGGCCTCTACAATGAGCAGTTCTTC. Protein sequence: CASSLGKGGLYNEQFF.